The present entry profiles one T cell receptor beta chain with its context. Its antigen is still unknown. This CDR3 contains 15 residues. Trimming pared 0 bases from V and 5 bases from J, leaving 14 bases between. Germline loops: CDR1 SGHRS, CDR2 YFSETQ. Collection of blood occurred at baseline, at cycle 4 day 1, and at cycle 7 day 1. This sample is part of a study of OX40 agonist ivuxolimab in advanced cancers. Overall study: Cohort: about 82% men, mean age 60, aged roughly 23 to 79. Study conclusions and caveats: Averaging showed that CD8+ T cells had more expanded clones than CD4+ did.

Data came from immunoSEQ multiplex PCR; TCRdb stores just in-frame clones and leaves some out. Among 50,000 to 65,000 clones, about nine tenths were seen once, and the ten largest hold roughly 1.1%. This chain joins TRBV5-1 and TRBJ2-5; D gene ambiguous. This TCR derives from an adult with an advanced solid tumor such as melanoma, head and neck, liver or kidney cancer. The sample here was CD4+ or CD8+ T cells sorted from blood, taken in a trial of the OX40 agonist ivuxolimab. The CDR3 region is CASSLGADAGETQYF. The CDR3, as DNA: TGCGCCAGCAGCTTGGGTGCAGACGCTGGGGAGACCCAGTACTTC.